This entry is about one T cell receptor beta chain. The antigen is not known. The record originates from a study of early T cells in non-severe SARS-CoV-2 infection. Study background: Unpaired chains resulted from sequencing bulk RNA of unsorted whole blood. General observations from the study: Using VDJdb, the matching emphasized anti-spike CD8 responses while missing private and CD4 specificities.

TCRdb ran MiXCR on the 5' RACE reads and lists one entry per CDR3 protein. This table has approximately 77,000 distinct CDR3 sequences, about 5% appearing once. The receptor comes from an adult who was a healthcare worker with PCR-confirmed SARS-CoV-2 infection or an uninfected control (not recorded which). The sample consisted of whole blood, taken at baseline.

The DNA of the CDR3 is TGCAGCGCTCTCTCCCGACCGGCCTATGGCTACACCTTC. Its protein is CSALSRPAYGYTF. V is TRBV29-1 and J is TRBJ1-2; D unclear. From germline, CDR1 is SQVTM and CDR2 ANQGSEA. This CDR3 has 13 amino acids. V was shortened by 7 bases and J by 4 bases, with 16 bases between the two germline ends.